This T cell receptor beta chain came from a study of blood T cell repertoires in COVID-19. As for the study in general: Specimens from acute and convalescent COVID-19 originated in the United States, Italy and Spain. The analysed material was cDNA or gDNA that came from T cells, B-cell-depleted T cells, or PBMCs.

Seattle patients were enrolled during active infection and followed longitudinally. CDR3 size: 14 residues. The V and J ends lost 4 bases and 7 bases respectively, with 18 bases between them. Germline V lookup: CDR1 SGHRS, CDR2 YFSETQ. In the source study's methods: It was from reference gene primer amplification that nucleated cell counts were estimated. Using immunoSEQ multiplex PCR, the repertoire was profiled, and TCRdb retains in-frame clones only, with some absent. Clone size and V and J calls were adopted from that table, with D and trimming inferred from the DNA. The top ten clones hold around 4% of a sample with roughly 100,000 clones, roughly 90% of them seen once.

The clonotype was recovered from a human donor with COVID-19, enrolled during active disease. The donor label of this sample is uncertain. Input material: peripheral blood. V usage is TRBV5-1 and J usage is TRBJ2-7, with D possibly matching TRBD1 (6 bases). The CDR3 nucleotides read TGCGCCAGCAGCCAACAGGGCCAGTCAGGGGAGCAGTACTTC. Residues: CASSQQGQSGEQYF. Based on the CDR3 plus reference TRBV5-1 and TRBJ2-7, the full variable domain is KAGVTQTPRYLIKTRGQQVTLSCSPISGHRSVSWYQQTPGQGLQFLFEYFSETQRNKGNFPGRFSGRQFSNSRSEMNVSTLELGDSALYLCASSQQGQSGEQYFGPGTRLTVT.